The 32 T cell receptor beta chains below come from one sample, sequenced in a study of T cell repertoires in cytomegalovirus infection. TCRdb independently ran MiXCR on the reads; one entry per CDR3 protein. The repertoire consists of some 700,000 distinct CDR3 sequences, with under 40% occurring once and the leading ten covering 2.8%. The sample was PBMCs. The receptors shown here come from a human donor in good health (CMV status not recorded). Some clones in this sample may be carry-over from other donors' samples.

The genes are TRBV28 and TRBJ1-5, with D perhaps TRBD1 (6 bases). This CDR3 comprises 15 residues. Trimming removed 6 bases from V and 5 bases from J, with 17 bases in between. Germline CDR1 is MDHEN and CDR2 is SYDVKM. The CDR3 spells CASSSGGQGYQPQHF. CDR3 DNA: TGTGCCAGCAGCTCTGGGGGCCAGGGCTATCAGCCCCAGCATTTT.

A word on this clonotype: Since no conserved phenylalanine or tryptophan closes the CDR3, a read error is the likely cause. The rearrangement links TRBV10-3 to TRBJ2-6; D remains unclear. From germline, CDR1 is ENHRY and CDR2 SYGVKD. The CDR3 is 16 residues long. Trimming took off 4 bases at V and 3 bases at J, with 13 bases between the two ends. CDR3 amino acids: CAISGPVGSGANVLTL. CDR3 coding DNA: TGTGCCATCAGTGGGCCTGTAGGTAGTGGGGCCAACGTCCTGACTTTA.

The rearrangement links TRBV4-1 to TRBJ1-1, with 9 bases matching TRBD1. This CDR3 contains 17 residues. The junction had 12 bases not matched to a gene; V was cut back by 3 bases and J by 4 bases. From germline, CDR1 is MGHRA and CDR2 YSYEKL. CDR3 protein: CASSQKTPGQGATEAFF. The CDR3 DNA reads TGCGCCAGCAGCCAGAAGACCCCGGGACAGGGTGCCACTGAAGCTTTCTTT.

The chain joins TRBV5-6 to TRBJ1-6; D is perhaps TRBD1 (6 bases). CDR1 SGHDT and CDR2 YYEEEE come from the germline V gene. There are 15 residues in the CDR3. Trimming removed 0 bases from V and 8 bases from J, with 12 bases in between. CDR3 sequence: CASSLVQGSDSPLHF. The CDR3 bases are TGTGCCAGCAGCTTGGTGCAGGGGAGCGATTCACCCCTCCACTTT.

In its sample, this clonotype was seen a few times. The chain recombines TRBV7-2 with TRBJ2-7, with 7 positions matching TRBD1. This CDR3 has 15 residues. The V gene's germline CDR1 is SGHTA and CDR2 FQGNSA. With 3 bases clipped from V and 1 base from J, the junction kept 6 bases outside the gene matches. DNA of the CDR3: TGTGCCAGCAGCTTTGGGGACAGCGCGTCCTACGAGCAGTACTTC. Its translation is CASSFGDSASYEQYF.

The chain uses TRBV7-2 and TRBJ2-3; 8 nucleotides match TRBD2. Losses at the gene ends were 4 bases for V and 0 bases for J; bases not matched to a gene: 12. Germline CDR1 and CDR2: SGHTA and FQGNSA. There are 18 residues in the CDR3. As DNA, the CDR3 is TGTGCCAGCAGCTGGGTAGCGGGGTGGGGAGCTAGCACAGATACGCAGTATTTT. It codes for CASSWVAGWGASTDTQYF.

This clonotype has more than one count but fewer than ten. Here the CDR3 reads CASSSSGGSSYEQYF. CDR3 DNA: TGTGCCAGCAGCTCTAGCGGGGGTAGCTCCTACGAGCAGTACTTC. V and J are TRBV2 and TRBJ2-7; 10 bases align to TRBD2. The CDR3 totals 15 residues. The V and J ends lost 6 bases and 0 bases, in that order; junction bases with no gene match: 5. From germline, CDR1 is SNHLY and CDR2 FYNNEI.

This chain joins TRBV20-1 and TRBJ1-1, with D unclear. This CDR3 comprises 13 residues. Deletions cut 6 bases from V and 1 base from J, with 12 bases between. The V gene's germline CDR1 is DFQATT and CDR2 SNEGSKA (reference sequence). CDR3 amino acids: CSAPRNPNTEAFF. In DNA, the CDR3 is TGCAGTGCCCCCCGAAATCCGAACACTGAAGCTTTCTTT.

This chain joins TRBV7-2 and TRBJ2-3, with TRBD1 as a possible D gene (6 bases). The V end lost 1 base, the J end lost 2 bases, and 13 bases lay between the germline ends. This CDR3 contains 16 residues. Germline V lookup: CDR1 SGHTA, CDR2 FQGNSA. In nucleotides, the CDR3 is TGTGCCAGCAGCTTAGTTGGGACACCTAACACAGATACGCAGTATTTT. Its protein is CASSLVGTPNTDTQYF.

This clonotype has a handful of counts. The chain joins TRBV28 to TRBJ1-6; D is undetermined. The V and J ends lost 2 bases and 14 bases respectively, with 13 bases between them. The CDR3 is 13 residues long. Looked up from germline, CDR1 is MDHEN and CDR2 is SYDVKM. The DNA for the CDR3 is TGTGCCAGCAGTTTAAACTTCGATCAAACCCTCCACTTT. It translates to CASSLNFDQTLHF.

This rearrangement joins TRBV7-6 to TRBJ1-5; D gene uncertain. CDR3 length: 13 amino acids. CDR1 SGHVS and CDR2 FNYEAQ come from the germline V gene. DNA for the CDR3: TGTACCTGCAGCTTAGGCACTGATCAGCCCCAGCATTTT. Protein product: CTCSLGTDQPQHF.

V and J are TRBV7-2 and TRBJ2-2; D is unresolved. Trimming removed 2 bases at V and 2 bases at J, with 12 bases between. There are 16 residues in the CDR3. Germline values: CDR1 SGHTA, CDR2 FQGNSA. The CDR3 region is CASSLLGTKNTGELFF. CDR3 coding DNA: TGTGCCAGCAGCTTATTGGGCACTAAAAACACCGGGGAGCTGTTTTTT.

The chain recombines TRBV19 with TRBJ2-5, with D tentatively TRBD2 (6 bases). The V end was cut by 4 bases, the J end by 2 bases, with 8 bases between. CDR3 length: 13 amino acids. In germline, CDR1 is LNHDA, CDR2 SQIVND (reference sequence). CDR3 in amino acids: CASSKGLQETQYF. The CDR3 nucleotides read TGTGCCAGTAGTAAGGGACTGCAAGAGACCCAGTACTTC.

This clonotype was counted between two and nine times. This sequence joins TRBV12-3 or TRBV12-4 and TRBJ1-5; 7 bases line up with TRBD1. The CDR3 has 14 amino acids. Trimming cost V 6 bases and J 6 bases; bases outside gene matches: 8. CDR3 loop: CASSSRQGTQPQHF. The CDR3 region has the DNA TGTGCCAGCAGCTCCCGACAGGGAACTCAGCCCCAGCATTTT.

J is TRBJ1-1 and V is TRBV19; D is perhaps TRBD1 (6 bases). CDR1 and CDR2 from the germline V gene are LNHDA and SQIVND (reference sequence). V was pared by 7 bases and J by 1 base, with 16 bases between. This CDR3 region has 15 residues. The chain's CDR3 is CASTMGAKENTEAFF. The DNA for the CDR3 is TGTGCCAGTACGATGGGGGCAAAGGAGAACACTGAAGCTTTCTTT.

On this clonotype: One end of the junction does not line up with germline, which may come from a read error. The chain has TRBV6-1 and TRBJ2-7; no definite D call. Germline V gene lookup returns CDR1 MNHNS and CDR2 SASEGT. The CDR3 extends over 15 amino acids. In DNA, the CDR3 is TGTGCCCGCAGTGAGCAGAACGAGCGAACCTACGAGCAGTACTTC. Translated: CARSEQNERTYEQYF.

The chain is built from TRBV6-1 and TRBJ1-2, with unresolved D. V was pared by 1 base and J by 5 bases, with 5 bases between. Germline V gene lookup returns CDR1 MNHNS and CDR2 SASEGT. This CDR3 comprises 12 residues. The CDR3 loop is CASSEGGYGYTF. CDR3 nucleotides: TGTGCCAGCAGTGAAGGAGGTTATGGCTACACCTTC.

This chain links TRBV12-3 or TRBV12-4 with TRBJ1-1, with unresolved D. The V and J ends lost 3 bases and 1 base respectively, with 15 bases between them. The CDR3 is made up of 16 amino acids. The CDR3 region has the DNA TGTGCCAGCAGTTTGAAGGTAACGTTGTGGAACACTGAAGCTTTCTTT. This encodes CASSLKVTLWNTEAFF.

This clonotype was detected only a few times. CDR3 protein: CASSSGTSGRAPDPYEQYF. Written as DNA, the CDR3 is TGTGCCAGCAGTTCCGGGACTAGCGGGAGGGCACCGGACCCCTACGAGCAGTACTTC. The chain combines TRBV28 with TRBJ2-7, with 16 bases matching TRBD2. The CDR3 runs 19 residues. Germline V gene lookup returns CDR1 MDHEN and CDR2 SYDVKM. V shed 4 bases and J 2 bases; nucleotides not matched to a gene: 11.

The chain carries TRBV7-2 and TRBJ2-5; the match to TRBD1 covers 8 bases. Germline CDR1 is SGHTA and CDR2 is FQGNSA. This CDR3 is 16 amino acids long. Unmatched junction bases numbered 7, after V lost 1 base and J lost 3 bases. Here the CDR3 DNA reads TGTGCCAGCAGCTTAGAAGGCAGGGGGCTTAAAGAGACCCAGTACTTC. Its protein is CASSLEGRGLKETQYF.

The genes are TRBV27 and TRBJ2-7, with D perhaps given as TRBD1 or TRBD2 (7 bases each). Germline loops: CDR1 MNHEY, CDR2 SMNVEV (reference sequence). This CDR3 is built from 16 residues. Trimming removed 0 bases at V and 4 bases at J, with 16 bases between. In nucleotides, the CDR3 is TGTGCCAGCAGTTTATCGGGGAGGGCCAGGGGGTACGAGCAGTACTTC. Translating it yields CASSLSGRARGYEQYF.

This clonotype was recorded a few times. The rearrangement links TRBV29-1 to TRBJ1-4; D perhaps matches TRBD1 (5 bases). Germline CDR1 reads SQVTM; CDR2 reads ANQGSEA. V was pared by 4 bases and J by 7 bases, with 13 bases between. The CDR3 is made up of 13 amino acids. The CDR3 protein is CSVAGGYGEKLFF. DNA for the CDR3: TGCAGCGTTGCTGGGGGGTACGGTGAAAAACTGTTTTTT.

The chain employs TRBV6-6 and TRBJ1-4, with TRBD1 identical over 9 bases. CDR1 is MNHNY and CDR2 is SVGAGI in the germline V gene (reference sequence). The CDR3 length is 19 residues. After removal of 0 bases from V and 5 bases from J, the junction contained 13 bases not matched to a gene. The CDR3 protein is CASSYSVGGRQGVNEKLFF. CDR3 sequence (DNA): TGTGCCAGCAGTTACTCAGTCGGCGGGCGACAGGGGGTAAATGAAAAACTGTTTTTT.

This clonotype has a count of ten or more. V is TRBV12-3 or TRBV12-4 and J is TRBJ2-2; possibly TRBD2 for D (5 bases). V shed 5 bases and J shed 6 bases, with 13 bases lying between them. CDR3 size: 14 residues. This CDR3 reads CASSPIGKAGELFF. DNA of the CDR3: TGTGCCAGCAGTCCTATCGGGAAAGCCGGGGAGCTGTTTTTT.

This chain connects TRBV19 to TRBJ1-1, with 8 bases lining up with TRBD1. After removal of 3 bases from V and 5 bases from J, the junction contained 2 bases not matched to a gene. There are 13 residues in the CDR3. Per germline, CDR1 LNHDA and CDR2 SQIVND (reference sequence). As DNA, the CDR3 is TGTGCCAGTAGTATGGGACAGGTTACTGAAGCTTTCTTT. This codes for CASSMGQVTEAFF.

In this sample, this clonotype turned up once. V and J are TRBV27 and TRBJ1-4, with D possibly matching TRBD1 (5 bases). V lost 2 bases and J lost 10, with 17 bases in between. Germline assignment: CDR1 MNHEY and CDR2 SMNVEV (reference sequence). This CDR3 is 15 amino acids long. CDR3 in amino acids: CASSLTGHLTGKLFF. The CDR3 DNA sequence: TGTGCCAGCAGTTTAACAGGACACCTTACTGGAAAACTGTTTTTT.

The chain uses TRBV28 and TRBJ2-3; TRBD2 aligns across 9 bases. CDR3 length: 15 residues. Germline V gives CDR1 MDHEN, CDR2 SYDVKM. The junction had 8 bases not matched to a gene; V was cut back by 6 bases and J by 4 bases. This CDR3 reads CASRIAGEVPDTQYF. The CDR3 nucleotides read TGTGCCAGCAGGATAGCGGGAGAAGTCCCAGATACGCAGTATTTT.

This clonotype was counted only a few times. The chain carries TRBV10-3 and TRBJ1-1, with 7 bases matching TRBD1. CDR3 length: 13 residues. J lost 0 bases, V lost 10 bases, and 5 bases had no gene match. CDR1 is ENHRY, CDR2 SYGVKD, per germline. The CDR3 protein is CATGTAVNTEAFF. The CDR3 region has the DNA TGTGCCACCGGGACAGCCGTGAACACTGAAGCTTTCTTT.

This clonotype was observed once. One base away lies a much larger clone, so this may be a sequencing read error. This chain joins TRBV7-3 and TRBJ2-1; TRBD2 matches at 7 bases. There are 13 residues in the CDR3. The germline V gene has CDR1 SGHTA and CDR2 FQGTGA. DNA of the CDR3: TGTGCCAGCCGCTTAATTGGGGGGGGTGAGCAGTTCTTC. It is translated as CASRLIGGGEQFF.

V usage is TRBV5-6 and J usage is TRBJ2-1, with D possibly TRBD1 on 5 matching bases. The CDR3 length is 13 residues. Deletions cut 0 bases from V and 9 bases from J, with 10 bases between. Germline CDR1 SGHDT, CDR2 YYEEEE. The CDR3 coding sequence is TGTGCCAGCAGCTTGGCCGGCAGGGCTGAGCAGTTCTTC. It encodes CASSLAGRAEQFF.

The chain recombines TRBV20-1 with TRBJ2-7; 7 bases map to TRBD1. The CDR3 is made up of 14 amino acids. Germline V gives CDR1 DFQATT, CDR2 SNEGSKA (reference sequence). The V segment lost 5 bases and the J segment 6 bases; nucleotides outside the gene matches: 13. The CDR3 loop is CSAESGQTRSEQYF. CDR3 sequence (DNA): TGCAGTGCTGAATCGGGACAGACTCGCTCCGAGCAGTACTTC.

About this clonotype itself: As the CDR3 is not closed by the conserved phenylalanine or tryptophan, this likely results from a read error. V and J are TRBV6-1 and TRBJ2-5; 12 nucleotides agree with TRBD2. The CDR3 is 16 amino acids. CDR1 MNHNS and CDR2 SASEGT come from the germline V gene. Trimming removed 6 bases from V and 5 bases from J; junction bases left unmatched: 10. CDR3 sequence reads: CASSTARLAGAETQYL. DNA of the CDR3: TGTGCCAGCAGCACAGCCCGACTAGCGGGAGCGGAGACCCAGTACTTA.